The entry that follows covers one TCR beta chain sequence. Its antigen is undetermined. Trimming took off 1 base at V and 2 bases at J, with 12 bases between the two ends. The germline CDR1 and CDR2 sequences are KGHSH and LQKENI. The CDR3 has 15 residues. The data were taken from a study of cytomegalovirus exposure and HLA in healthy donors. Study at large: The approximately 130 validation repertoires and the roughly 670 first-cohort repertoires shared a platform, a later analysis reported.

Findings and caveats of the study: Reported performance of the classifier showed diagnosis of cytomegalovirus status with high specificity and sensitivity. It was approximately 150 TCR beta chains that were listed as cytomegalovirus-associated.

This table comes from immunoSEQ multiplex PCR, and its TCRdb copy is limited to in-frame clones, with some not included. The sample carries 45,000 or so clones, approximately 94% recorded once. The sequenced sample consisted of PBMCs. The receptor was isolated from a woman aged 18-29 years in good health and CMV-seronegative. The chain uses TRBV18 and TRBJ2-7, with D perhaps matching TRBD1 (6 bases). The CDR3 here is CASSPQGQGTYEQYF. In nucleotides, the CDR3 is TGTGCCAGCTCACCACAGGGGCAGGGGACCTACGAGCAGTACTTC.